This T cell receptor beta chain came from a study of blood T cell repertoires in COVID-19. The overall study: The origin of the acute and convalescent COVID-19 samples was the United States, Italy and Spain. T cells, B-cell-depleted T cells, or PBMCs provided the cDNA or gDNA that served as material.

The CDR3 contains 13 residues. V gave up 6 bases and J gave up 2 bases; unmatched junction bases: 2. The V gene's germline CDR1 is KGHDR and CDR2 SFDVKD. The authors' processing: Using reference gene primer amplification, nucleated cell counts were estimated. Assay used: immunoSEQ multiplex PCR; TCRdb lists only in-frame clones, some missing. D and trimming come from the DNA, and the V and J calls and clone size come from that table. This sample has just over 300,000 clones, with roughly 88% found just once. The genes are TRBV24-1 and TRBJ2-7; 8 positions match TRBD1. Source material: PBMCs or T cells enriched from blood (not recorded which). This sequence originates from a man in his thirties or forties who had recovered from COVID-19. In DNA form, the CDR3 reads TGTGCCACCAGTTTGACAGGGGCCTACGAGCAGTACTTC. Residues: CATSLTGAYEQYF.